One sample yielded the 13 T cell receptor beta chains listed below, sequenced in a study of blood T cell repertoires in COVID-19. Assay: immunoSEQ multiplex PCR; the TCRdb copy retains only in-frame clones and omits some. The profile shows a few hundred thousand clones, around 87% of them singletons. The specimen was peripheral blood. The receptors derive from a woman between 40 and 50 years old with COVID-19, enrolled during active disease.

CDR3 in amino acids: CASSVRTSGLYNEQFF. The CDR3 DNA reads as TGTGCCAGCAGCGTACGGACTAGCGGACTTTACAATGAGCAGTTCTTC. This chain joins TRBV7-2 and TRBJ2-1, with 10 bases identical to TRBD2. The CDR3 is 16 amino acids. CDR1 and CDR2 from the germline V gene are SGHTA and FQGNSA. Trimming at V came to 5 bases and at J to 4 bases, leaving 8 bases not matched to a gene.

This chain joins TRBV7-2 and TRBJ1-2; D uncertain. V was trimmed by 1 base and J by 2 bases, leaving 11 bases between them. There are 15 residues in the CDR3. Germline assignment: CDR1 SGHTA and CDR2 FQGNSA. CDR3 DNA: TGTGCCAGCAGCTTAGTAAGTTCCGAGAACTATGGCTACACCTTC. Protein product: CASSLVSSENYGYTF.

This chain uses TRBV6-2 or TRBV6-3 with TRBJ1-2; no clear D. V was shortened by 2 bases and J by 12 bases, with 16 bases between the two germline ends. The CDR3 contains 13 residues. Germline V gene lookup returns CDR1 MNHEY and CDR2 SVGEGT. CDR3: CASSYVRSLTHTF. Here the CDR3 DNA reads TGTGCCAGCAGTTACGTCAGGTCCCTGACCCACACCTTC.

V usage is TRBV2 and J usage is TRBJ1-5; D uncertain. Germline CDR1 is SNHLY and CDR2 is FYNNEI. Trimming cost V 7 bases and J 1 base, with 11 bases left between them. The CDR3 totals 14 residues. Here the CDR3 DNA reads TGTGCCAGCACCCGGGGAGAGAGCAATCAGCCCCAGCATTTT. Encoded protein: CASTRGESNQPQHF. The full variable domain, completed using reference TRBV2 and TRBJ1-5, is EPEVTQTPSHQVTQMGQEVILRCVPISNHLYFYWYRQILGQKVEFLVSFYNNEISEKSEIFDDQFSVERPDGSNFTLKIRSTKLEDSAMYFCASTRGESNQPQHFGDGTRLSIL.

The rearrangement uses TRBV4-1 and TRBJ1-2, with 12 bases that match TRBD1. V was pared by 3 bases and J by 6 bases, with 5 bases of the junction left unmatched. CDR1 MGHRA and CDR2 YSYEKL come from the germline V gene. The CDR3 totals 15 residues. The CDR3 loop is CASSHLGTGGDGYTF. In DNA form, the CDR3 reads TGCGCCAGCAGCCACCTTGGGACAGGGGGCGATGGCTACACCTTC.

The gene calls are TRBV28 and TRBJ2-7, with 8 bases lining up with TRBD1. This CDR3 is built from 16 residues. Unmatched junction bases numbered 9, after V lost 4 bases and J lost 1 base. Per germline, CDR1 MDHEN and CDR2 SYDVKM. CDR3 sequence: CASSSTSGGASYEQYF. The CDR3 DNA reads TGTGCCAGCAGTTCAACTTCAGGGGGCGCATCCTACGAGCAGTACTTC. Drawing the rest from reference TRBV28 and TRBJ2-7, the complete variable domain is DVKVTQSSRYLVKRTGEKVFLECVQDMDHENMFWYRQDPGLGLRLIYFSYDVKMKEKGDIPEGYSVSREKKERFSLILESASTNQTSMYLCASSSTSGGASYEQYFGPGTRLTVT.

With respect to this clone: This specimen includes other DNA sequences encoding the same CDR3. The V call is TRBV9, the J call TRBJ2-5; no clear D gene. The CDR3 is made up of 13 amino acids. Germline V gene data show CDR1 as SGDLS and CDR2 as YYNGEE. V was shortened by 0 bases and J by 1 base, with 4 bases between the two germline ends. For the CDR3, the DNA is TGTGCCAGCAGCGTAGCTCCCCAAGAGACCCAGTACTTC. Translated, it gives CASSVAPQETQYF. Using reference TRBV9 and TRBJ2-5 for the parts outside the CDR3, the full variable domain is DSGVTQTPKHLITATGQRVTLRCSPRSGDLSVYWYQQSLDQGLQFLIQYYNGEERAKGNILERFSAQQFPDLHSELNLSSLELGDSALYFCASSVAPQETQYFGPGTRLLVL.

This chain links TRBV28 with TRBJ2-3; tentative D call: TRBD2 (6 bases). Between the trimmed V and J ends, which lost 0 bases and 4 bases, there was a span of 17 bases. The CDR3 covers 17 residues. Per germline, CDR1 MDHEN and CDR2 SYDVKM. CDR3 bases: TGTGCCAGCAGTTTATGGGAGGGGATTGGGTGGGCAGATACGCAGTATTTT. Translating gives CASSLWEGIGWADTQYF. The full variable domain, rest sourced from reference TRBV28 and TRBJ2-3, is DVKVTQSSRYLVKRTGEKVFLECVQDMDHENMFWYRQDPGLGLRLIYFSYDVKMKEKGDIPEGYSVSREKKERFSLILESASTNQTSMYLCASSLWEGIGWADTQYFGPGTRLTVL.

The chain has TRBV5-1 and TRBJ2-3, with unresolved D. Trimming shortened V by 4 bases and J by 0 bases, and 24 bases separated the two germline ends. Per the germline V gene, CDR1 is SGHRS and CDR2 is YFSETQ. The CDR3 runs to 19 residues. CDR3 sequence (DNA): TGCGCCAGCAGCCTCTCGCCCGGTTACAGTTTTTCTAGCACAGATACGCAGTATTTT. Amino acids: CASSLSPGYSFSSTDTQYF. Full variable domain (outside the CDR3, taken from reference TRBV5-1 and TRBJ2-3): KAGVTQTPRYLIKTRGQQVTLSCSPISGHRSVSWYQQTPGQGLQFLFEYFSETQRNKGNFPGRFSGRQFSNSRSEMNVSTLELGDSALYLCASSLSPGYSFSSTDTQYFGPGTRLTVL.

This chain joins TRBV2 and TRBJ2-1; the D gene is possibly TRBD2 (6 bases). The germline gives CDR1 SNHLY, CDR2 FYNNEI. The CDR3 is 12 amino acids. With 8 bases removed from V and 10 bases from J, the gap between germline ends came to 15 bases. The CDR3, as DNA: TGTGCCAGCGGGCGGGGCGACAGCGAGCAGTTCTTC. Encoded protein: CASGRGDSEQFF.

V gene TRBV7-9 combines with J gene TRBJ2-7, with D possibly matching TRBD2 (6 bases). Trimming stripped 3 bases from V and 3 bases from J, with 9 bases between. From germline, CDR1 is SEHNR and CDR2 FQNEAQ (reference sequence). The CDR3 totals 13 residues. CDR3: CASSFLADYEQYF. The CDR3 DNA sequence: TGTGCCAGCAGCTTTTTAGCGGACTACGAGCAGTACTTC.

In DNA, the CDR3 is TGTGCCAGTAGTACCCCCCGTGACATCAAGGATTATGGCTACACCTTC. Protein sequence: CASSTPRDIKDYGYTF. The chain combines TRBV19 with TRBJ1-2; D remains ambiguous. V shed 4 bases and J shed 5 bases, with 20 bases lying between them. There are 16 residues in the CDR3. Per germline, CDR1 LNHDA and CDR2 SQIVND (reference sequence).

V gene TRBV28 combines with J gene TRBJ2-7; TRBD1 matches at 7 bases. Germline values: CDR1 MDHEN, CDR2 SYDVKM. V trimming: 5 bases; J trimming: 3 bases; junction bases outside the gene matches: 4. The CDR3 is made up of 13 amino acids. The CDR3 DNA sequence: TGTGCCAGCAGTCCGACAGGGTTCTACGAGCAGTACTTC. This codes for CASSPTGFYEQYF.